This T cell receptor (beta chain) appears in the sequencing data of a study of CD8 T cells in ankylosing spondylitis (dated 2017 in TCRdb). Context from the whole study: The study profiled T cell receptor beta repertoires in healthy donors and ankylosing spondylitis patients to find disease-linked TCR variants. The whole study cohort included 108 healthy donors and 25 ankylosing spondylitis patients. Peripheral blood samples were taken, and synovial fluid was additionally collected from ankylosing spondylitis patients.

Instrument on record: Illumina HiSeq 2500. Quantitative 5'-RACE with molecular barcodes was the method used to prepare the TCR beta libraries. Per the source publication's procedure: A new computational method based on a probabilistic model of VDJ rearrangement was used to identify disease-linked TCR variants. TCRdb took the public reads, trimmed them with fastp at Q25, ran MiXCR for clone calling and kept in-frame beta chains. Rows are combined by CDR3 protein, so each entry shows the most common genes and DNA. It is TCRdb's table, rather than the study itself, that gives the V and J calls and clone size. The sample table lists around 770,000 distinct CDR3 sequences, approximately 12% of them with a count of one. 0.51% of the sample rests with the top ten. CDR1 WNHNN and CDR2 SYGVQD were looked up in the germline V gene (reference sequence). The junction shows trimming of 4 bases on V and 2 bases on J, plus 9 bases between the germline ends. The CDR3 goes from the cysteine to the phenylalanine over 13 residues. The DNA shown is the 39-base CDR3, in frame from base 1.

Overall study results and their limits: Blood from ankylosing spondylitis patients appeared to be characterized by a TCR beta motif made up of under ten highly homologous amino acid variants. The disease-linked clones showed a CD8+ phenotype and occurred at relatively low frequencies in peripheral blood. Some motif variants were previously reported in synovial fluid and blood of reactive arthritis patients, suggesting common disease-initiation mechanisms. The disease-linked clones were reported as significantly enriched in matched synovial fluid samples from ankylosing spondylitis patients.

This clonotype was seen a few times. Its antigen is currently not known. No base-level quality is on record; no much larger clone is a single base apart. The sample consisted of blood, either unsorted or a sorted T cell fraction (not recorded which). The rearranged segments are TRBV10-1 and TRBJ2-7, with a tentative D gene TRBD2 over 5 matching bases. This clonotype originated in a male donor with ankylosing spondylitis. CDR3 loop: CASSVDSPYEQYF. The DNA sequence is given as TGCGCCAGCAGTGTGGACTCACCCTACGAGCAGTACTTC.